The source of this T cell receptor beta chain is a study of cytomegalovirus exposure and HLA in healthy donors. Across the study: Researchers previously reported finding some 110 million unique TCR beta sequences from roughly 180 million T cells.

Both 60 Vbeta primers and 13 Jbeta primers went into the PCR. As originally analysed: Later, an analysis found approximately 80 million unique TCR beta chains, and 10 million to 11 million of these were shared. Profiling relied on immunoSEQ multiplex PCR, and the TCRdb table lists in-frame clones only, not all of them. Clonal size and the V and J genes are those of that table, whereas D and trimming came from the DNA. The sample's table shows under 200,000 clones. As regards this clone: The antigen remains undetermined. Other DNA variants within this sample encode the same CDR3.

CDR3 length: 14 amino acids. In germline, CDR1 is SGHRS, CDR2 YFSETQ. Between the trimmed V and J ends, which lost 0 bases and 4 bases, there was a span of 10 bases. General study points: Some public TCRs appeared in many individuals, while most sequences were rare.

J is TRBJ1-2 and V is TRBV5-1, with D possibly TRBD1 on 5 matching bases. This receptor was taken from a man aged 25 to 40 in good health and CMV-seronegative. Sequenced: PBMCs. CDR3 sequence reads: CASSLGQGGYGYTF. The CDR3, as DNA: TGCGCCAGCAGCTTGGGCCAGGGAGGCTATGGCTACACCTTC.